Listed below are T cell receptor beta chains from one sample, sequenced in a study of CXCR3-negative and CXCR3-positive naive CD8 T cells. TCRdb re-analyzed the 5' RACE reads; it lists each CDR3 protein once, without DNA. In total, the table holds approximately 66,000 distinct CDR3 sequences. Sequenced: naive CXCR3- CD8+ T cells from blood. These receptors were collected from a human donor in good health. Some clones in this sample may be carry-over from other donors' samples. Each CDR3 is given with its conserved first and last residue. The order of the fields is V gene, J gene, CDR3 protein.

V gene: TRBV5-5; J gene: TRBJ2-1; CDR3 protein: CASSLETSGQEQFF
V gene: TRBV20-1; J gene: TRBJ2-1; CDR3 protein: CSAPPGTSGYNEQFF
V gene: TRBV29-1; J gene: TRBJ2-7; CDR3 protein: CSVDGTAKGPYEQYF
V gene: TRBV5-1; J gene: TRBJ2-7; CDR3 protein: CASSLNPIYEQYF
V gene: TRBV7-2; J gene: TRBJ2-1; CDR3 protein: CASSLNWARDEQFF
V gene: TRBV4-2; J gene: TRBJ2-5; CDR3 protein: CASSQDFGRGLFQTQYF
V gene: TRBV7-9; J gene: TRBJ1-1; CDR3 protein: CASSLVTQNTEAFF
V gene: TRBV4-1; J gene: TRBJ2-7; CDR3 protein: CASSLQRGGLNEQYF
V gene: TRBV9; J gene: TRBJ2-7; CDR3 protein: CASSVSGTGNYEQYF
V gene: TRBV7-9; J gene: TRBJ2-7; CDR3 protein: CASSPRGATYEQYF
V gene: TRBV29-1; J gene: TRBJ1-2; CDR3 protein: CSVVPQVLGYTF
V gene: TRBV29-1; J gene: TRBJ2-1; CDR3 protein: CSVVGGYNEQFF
V gene: TRBV20-1; J gene: TRBJ2-1; CDR3 protein: CSARGSGGPEQFF
V gene: TRBV6-2/TRBV6-3; J gene: TRBJ2-2; CDR3 protein: CASSPGLADTGELFF
V gene: TRBV28; J gene: TRBJ1-2; CDR3 protein: CASSRDLLGYGYTF
V gene: TRBV29-1; J gene: TRBJ2-1; CDR3 protein: CSVPGQGMLNEQFF
V gene: TRBV7-3; J gene: TRBJ1-6; CDR3 protein: CASSQTVMNSPLHF
V gene: TRBV7-2; J gene: TRBJ2-1; CDR3 protein: CASSPRLAGTGGYNEQFF
V gene: TRBV7-9; J gene: TRBJ1-2; CDR3 protein: CASSADRGPAYGYTF
V gene: TRBV14; J gene: TRBJ2-3; CDR3 protein: CASSPTGRSALADTQYF
V gene: TRBV27; J gene: TRBJ2-7; CDR3 protein: CASSLGTGTREQYF
V gene: TRBV27; J gene: TRBJ2-1; CDR3 protein: CASRSASGSVNEQFF
V gene: TRBV20-1; J gene: TRBJ2-7; CDR3 protein: CSARDSRQSYEQYF
V gene: TRBV12-3/TRBV12-4; J gene: TRBJ2-3; CDR3 protein: CASSYGLAGYTDTQYF
V gene: TRBV7-9; J gene: TRBJ1-1; CDR3 protein: CASSSGTFMNTEAFF
V gene: TRBV19; J gene: TRBJ1-1; CDR3 protein: CASRDSELSSGAFF
V gene: TRBV12-3/TRBV12-4; J gene: TRBJ2-5; CDR3 protein: CASSPGGRHRETQYF
V gene: TRBV7-9; J gene: TRBJ2-7; CDR3 protein: CASSLVTGESTEQYF
V gene: TRBV29-1; J gene: TRBJ2-1; CDR3 protein: CSHVEYNEQFF
V gene: TRBV5-1; J gene: TRBJ1-1; CDR3 protein: CASSLAGPSVGEAFF
V gene: TRBV28; J gene: TRBJ2-1; CDR3 protein: CASSHGPLAGGSYNEQFF
V gene: TRBV9; J gene: TRBJ2-2; CDR3 protein: CASSPSDGGGATGELFF
V gene: TRBV15; J gene: TRBJ2-1; CDR3 protein: CATSRSRTGGIEQFF
V gene: TRBV7-9; J gene: TRBJ1-1; CDR3 protein: CASSSAAGTANTEAFF
V gene: TRBV7-9; J gene: TRBJ2-1; CDR3 protein: CASPGTGHNEQFF
V gene: TRBV19; J gene: TRBJ1-1; CDR3 protein: CASSIWWVKNTEAFF
V gene: TRBV6-5; J gene: TRBJ2-1; CDR3 protein: CASSYYTGGLNEQFF
V gene: TRBV28; J gene: TRBJ1-6; CDR3 protein: CASSGKGGSSPLHF
V gene: TRBV20-1; J gene: TRBJ2-7; CDR3 protein: CSARDSPSGLYEQYF
V gene: TRBV19; J gene: TRBJ1-3; CDR3 protein: CATRGGENTIYF
V gene: TRBV2; J gene: TRBJ2-5; CDR3 protein: CASSEVAVLGDSAETQYF
V gene: TRBV29-1; J gene: TRBJ1-5; CDR3 protein: CSVEEVAGGNQPQHF
V gene: TRBV10-3; J gene: TRBJ2-7; CDR3 protein: CAISRDRVNEQYF
V gene: TRBV7-9; J gene: TRBJ2-7; CDR3 protein: CASSLPATYEQYF
V gene: TRBV7-3; J gene: TRBJ2-2; CDR3 protein: CASSPLGENTGELFF
V gene: TRBV12-3/TRBV12-4; J gene: TRBJ2-1; CDR3 protein: CASSPGVTYNEQFF
V gene: TRBV28; J gene: TRBJ2-5; CDR3 protein: CASSLSAGGETQYF
V gene: TRBV5-5; J gene: TRBJ2-7; CDR3 protein: CASSVDRGELFDEQYF
V gene: TRBV20-1; J gene: TRBJ2-1; CDR3 protein: CSASRDGGTRRPEQFF
V gene: TRBV14; J gene: TRBJ2-7; CDR3 protein: CASSYRDSSYYEQYF
V gene: TRBV6-5; J gene: TRBJ2-1; CDR3 protein: CASSYQGQGADEQFF
V gene: TRBV13; J gene: TRBJ2-3; CDR3 protein: CASSLGSSTDTQYF
V gene: TRBV29-1; J gene: TRBJ2-1; CDR3 protein: CSVVQALGNEQFF